This record concerns one T cell receptor (beta chain) sequence. Germline CDR1 and CDR2: LGHNA and YSLEER. Trimming removed 2 bases from V and 2 bases from J, with 11 bases in between. The CDR3 is 15 residues long. This specimen comes from a study of T-cell memory formation after mild COVID-19. TCRdb re-derived calls from the 5' RACE reads in MiXCR, one entry per CDR3 protein. The data show around 300,000 distinct CDR3 sequences, around 15% seen once. Material: PBMCs or a T cell subset sorted from them (not recorded which). This receptor was taken from a man aged 18 to 29 who had mild COVID-19 (a few samples of this study predate the infection). Cell type and time point are not known. J is TRBJ2-3 and V is TRBV4-3, with a weak D call TRBD2 (6 bases). CDR3 DNA sequence: TGCGCCAGCAGCCAAAGCGGAGGGATCACAGATACGCAGTATTTT. It codes for CASSQSGGITDTQYF.